A selection of T cell receptor beta chains follows, all from one sample in a study of T cells in pancreatic ductal adenocarcinoma. Data came from immunoSEQ multiplex PCR; TCRdb stores just in-frame clones and leaves some out. Of over 90,000 clones in the sample, nearly 95% were seen once. Sequencing was performed on PBMCs. The receptors were sampled from a human donor with pancreatic ductal adenocarcinoma. Each CDR3 is given with its conserved first and last residue. D genes are given only for firm matches. Clone size is given for some rows only: seen once, a few or many times, or a class if the clone is expanded.

v_gene	j_gene	d_gene	abundance	CDR3aa	CDR3nt
TRBV4-2	TRBJ2-4	-	-	CASSQESGSGGGIQYF	TGTGCCAGCAGCCAAGAAAGCGGATCCGGGGGAGGCATTCAGTACTTC
TRBV6-5	TRBJ2-4	-	-	CASSTPGINIQYF	TGTGCCAGCAGTACTCCGGGGATTAACATTCAGTACTTC
TRBV30	TRBJ1-2	-	once	CAWSLNSGYTF	TGTGCCTGGAGCCTTAACAGCGGCTACACCTTC
TRBV5-5	TRBJ1-2	-	-	CASSLETGRLTF	TGTGCCAGCAGCTTGGAGACGGGGAGGCTCACCTTC
TRBV10-3	TRBJ2-2	TRBD2	once	CAIRAGVNTGELFF	TGTGCCATCAGAGCGGGAGTGAACACCGGGGAGCTGTTTTTT
TRBV5-1	TRBJ2-1	-	-	CASSLGLLYNEQFF	TGCGCCAGCAGCTTGGGACTCCTCTACAATGAGCAGTTCTTC
TRBV20-1	TRBJ2-1	-	-	CSARGTEQFF	TGCAGTGCTAGAGGGACAGAGCAGTTCTTC
TRBV7-6	TRBJ2-1	TRBD2	-	CASSPDPSGGSGGNEQFF	TGTGCCAGCAGCCCCGACCCAAGCGGGGGAAGCGGGGGGAATGAGCAGTTCTTC
TRBV9	TRBJ2-1	TRBD2	-	CASSVGTSNNEQFF	TGTGCCAGCAGCGTAGGGACTAGTAACAATGAGCAGTTCTTC
TRBV6-4	TRBJ2-5	TRBD1	-	CASSETGGETQYF	TGTGCCAGCAGTGAAACAGGGGGAGAGACCCAGTACTTC
TRBV28	TRBJ1-2	TRBD1	-	CASSPTDRVGYGYTF	TGTGCCAGCAGTCCGACGGACAGGGTAGGATATGGCTACACCTTC
TRBV7-9	TRBJ2-1	-	-	CASSLEPGLGGSEQFF	TGTGCCAGCAGCCTCGAACCGGGACTGGGGGGTAGTGAGCAGTTCTTC
TRBV20-1	TRBJ2-7	-	-	CSAEYYEQYF	TGCAGTGCTGAGTACTACGAGCAGTACTTC
TRBV5-1	TRBJ2-3	TRBD2	-	CASSLTSGAYTQYF	TGCGCCAGCAGCCTTACTAGCGGCGCGTATACGCAGTATTTT
TRBV27	TRBJ2-7	-	-	CASSSRGTSHEQYF	TGTGCCAGCAGTAGCCGGGGGACTTCCCACGAGCAGTACTTC
TRBV5-4	TRBJ1-2	TRBD1	few	CASSLGGGTDYGYTF	TGTGCCAGCAGCTTGGGGGGCGGGACAGACTATGGCTACACCTTC
TRBV29-1	TRBJ2-5	TRBD1	-	CSAGPGTVEETQYF	TGCAGCGCTGGACCCGGGACAGTGGAGGAGACCCAGTACTTC
TRBV5-1	TRBJ2-1	-	-	CASSLATGYNEQFF	TGCGCCAGCAGCTTGGCTACAGGGTACAATGAGCAGTTCTTC
TRBV20-1	TRBJ2-2	-	-	CSARLTGELFF	TGCAGTGCTAGACTTACCGGGGAGCTGTTTTTT
TRBV18	TRBJ2-2	-	-	CASSPLDSSNTGELFF	TGTGCCAGCTCACCACTCGACTCCTCGAACACCGGGGAGCTGTTTTTT
TRBV27	TRBJ2-3	-	-	CAIGRTSTDTQYF	TGTGCCATCGGGCGGACTAGCACAGATACGCAGTATTTT
TRBV5-6	TRBJ2-7	-	-	CASSLSYRVGYEQYF	TGTGCCAGCAGCCTGAGTTACAGGGTGGGGTACGAGCAGTACTTC
TRBV4-2	TRBJ1-1	-	-	CASSQESGFFSEAFF	TGTGCCAGCAGCCAAGAATCAGGGTTTTTCTCTGAAGCTTTCTTT
TRBV19	TRBJ2-3	-	-	CASSIGPGADTQYF	TGTGCCAGTAGTATAGGTCCAGGGGCAGATACGCAGTATTTT
TRBV2	TRBJ2-3	-	-	CASKESSGTDTQYF	TGTGCCAGCAAAGAAAGTAGCGGCACAGATACGCAGTATTTT
TRBV7-9	TRBJ2-5	-	-	CASSRDTQETQYF	TGTGCCAGCAGCCGGGACACACAAGAGACCCAGTACTTC
TRBV7-9	TRBJ2-5	TRBD2	once	CASSLWQREGGETQYF	TGTGCCAGCAGCTTATGGCAGCGGGAGGGCGGAGAGACCCAGTACTTC
TRBV6-1	TRBJ2-7	TRBD1	-	CATTGTGAYEQYF	TGTGCCACTACCGGGACAGGGGCCTACGAGCAGTACTTC
TRBV7-9	TRBJ2-3	TRBD2	-	CASSPSTSSTDTQYF	TGTGCCAGCAGCCCGTCGACTAGCAGCACAGATACGCAGTATTTT
TRBV5-1	TRBJ2-7	TRBD2	-	CASSTRAGGGHEQYF	TGCGCCAGCAGCACCAGGGCGGGAGGAGGCCACGAGCAGTACTTC
TRBV25-1	TRBJ2-6	-	-	CASSDGQGSSGANVLTF	TGTGCCAGCAGTGACGGGCAGGGGAGCTCTGGGGCCAACGTCCTGACTTTC
TRBV6-6	TRBJ2-7	TRBD1	-	CASSYRDRGDEQYF	TGTGCCAGCAGTTACCGAGACAGGGGGGACGAGCAGTACTTC
TRBV4-2	TRBJ2-1	TRBD2	-	CASSQDSGLEFNEQFF	TGTGCCAGCAGCCAAGATTCGGGACTAGAGTTCAATGAGCAGTTCTTC
TRBV7-2	TRBJ2-2	-	-	CASSLWGAAIGTGELFF	TGTGCCAGCAGCTTATGGGGCGCAGCCATTGGCACCGGGGAGCTGTTTTTT
TRBV28	TRBJ1-2	TRBD1	-	CASSTGGEGNYGYTF	TGTGCCAGCAGTACAGGGGGCGAGGGTAACTATGGCTACACCTTC
TRBV2	TRBJ2-2	-	-	CASSEQGAGELFF	TGTGCCAGCAGTGAACAAGGGGCCGGGGAGCTGTTTTTT
TRBV5-4	TRBJ1-1	TRBD1	-	CASRGDRALVTEAFF	TGTGCCAGTCGCGGGGACAGGGCGTTGGTCACTGAAGCTTTCTTT
TRBV7-7	TRBJ2-7	-	-	CASSLRDREFHSGRDEQYF	TGTGCCAGCAGCTTAAGGGACAGGGAGTTTCATAGCGGGAGAGACGAGCAGTACTTC
TRBV10-3	TRBJ1-1	TRBD1	few	CATRGDREAEAFF	TGTGCCACACGGGGGGACAGGGAGGCTGAAGCTTTCTTT
TRBV5-1	TRBJ2-5	TRBD2	-	CASSLSGGRETQYF	TGCGCCAGCAGCTTGTCGGGCGGGAGGGAGACCCAGTACTTC
TRBV19	TRBJ1-1	TRBD1	-	CASSARDRGNTEAFF	TGTGCCAGTAGTGCACGGGACAGGGGGAACACTGAAGCTTTCTTT
TRBV5-1	TRBJ2-7	-	-	CASSLSRQTYEQYF	TGCGCCAGCAGCTTGTCCCGACAGACCTACGAGCAGTACTTC
TRBV5-8	TRBJ2-5	TRBD2	-	CASSLVLAGDWETQYF	TGTGCCAGCAGCTTGGTGCTAGCGGGAGATTGGGAGACCCAGTACTTC
TRBV6-1	TRBJ2-7	-	-	CASSERVNGVHGQYF	TGTGCCAGCAGTGAAAGGGTGAACGGGGTCCACGGGCAGTACTTC
TRBV29-1	TRBJ2-7	TRBD2	-	CSVMTSGNYEQYF	TGCAGCGTTATGACTAGCGGGAATTACGAGCAGTACTTC
TRBV7-3	TRBJ2-6	TRBD1	-	CASSPRTGASVLTF	TGTGCCAGCAGCCCACGGACAGGGGCGTCCGTCCTGACTTTC
TRBV6-6	TRBJ2-3	-	-	CASSSPTSLTDTQYF	TGTGCCAGCAGTTCCCCAACTAGTTTAACAGATACGCAGTATTTT
TRBV6-1	TRBJ1-1	-	-	CASSAAGDKNTEAFF	TGTGCCAGCAGTGCCGCTGGAGATAAGAACACTGAAGCTTTCTTT
TRBV28	TRBJ1-1	-	-	CASSQQRTVDTEAFF	TGTGCCAGCAGTCAGCAACGGACAGTGGACACTGAAGCTTTCTTT
TRBV7-2	TRBJ2-7	TRBD1	-	CASSLVGQGLEEQYF	TGTGCCAGCAGCTTAGTGGGACAGGGGTTAGAAGAGCAGTACTTC
TRBV6-5	TRBJ2-3	TRBD2	-	CASSQLAGGVDTQYF	TGTGCCAGCAGCCAACTAGCGGGAGGGGTAGATACGCAGTATTTT
TRBV18	TRBJ2-7	-	-	CASSAPFGTKSSYEQYF	TGTGCCAGCTCAGCACCTTTCGGGACAAAATCCTCGTACGAGCAGTACTTC
TRBV28	TRBJ2-5	TRBD1	-	CASTSGGEGGTQYF	TGTGCCAGCACTTCAGGGGGCGAGGGAGGGACCCAGTACTTC
TRBV27	TRBJ1-5	TRBD1	few	CASSLGQGRSNQPQHF	TGTGCCAGCAGTCTGGGACAGGGTCGTAGCAATCAGCCCCAGCATTTT
TRBV15	TRBJ2-7	-	-	CATSRPEAYEQYF	TGTGCCACCAGCAGACCGGAGGCCTACGAGCAGTACTTC
TRBV19	TRBJ2-5	-	once	CASRAGGNQETQYF	TGTGCCAGTAGGGCAGGGGGGAACCAAGAGACCCAGTACTTC
TRBV7-3	TRBJ2-5	TRBD1	-	CASGTGGGETQYF	TGTGCCAGTGGGACAGGGGGCGGGGAGACCCAGTACTTC
TRBV11-2	TRBJ2-3	TRBD1	-	CASSPGQADTQYF	TGTGCCAGCAGCCCCGGACAGGCAGATACGCAGTATTTT
TRBV28	TRBJ1-5	-	-	CASVWGVGSQPQHF	TGTGCCAGCGTTTGGGGTGTGGGGAGTCAGCCCCAGCATTTT
TRBV30	TRBJ1-4	-	-	CAWVQLAGRGEKLFF	TGTGCCTGGGTTCAACTGGCGGGGAGAGGGGAAAAACTGTTTTTT